The present TCR beta chain was sequenced within a study of T cell responses to AZD1222 COVID-19 vaccine. Findings and limits, study-wide: Only 5 to 7 AZD1222 recipients tested seropositive at baseline. Sampling that yielded the repertoires occurred only after the peak T cell response. Close to half of all spike-specific TCRs reportedly target regions of the variants that are unmutated. CD4 TCRs covered the whole spike, strongest at regions 160-218 and 743-854.

This CDR3 region has 13 residues. The germline V gene has CDR1 MNHEY and CDR2 SMNVEV (reference sequence). The V gene lost 6 bases and the J gene lost 7 bases, with 13 bases spanning the gap. Clones were read by immunoSEQ multiplex PCR, and TCRdb kept only the in-frame ones, dropping some. The sample records fewer than 200,000 clones, roughly nine tenths being singletons. Concerning this clone itself: Antigen: not known.

Source: peripheral blood, taken 28 days after the second dose of the MenACWY control vaccine. The receptor's source is an adult who received the MenACWY meningococcal vaccine as a control. The rearrangement joins TRBV27 to TRBJ1-5, with D possibly matching TRBD1 (6 bases). CDR3 amino acids: CASSLQGIQPQHF. The CDR3 nucleotides are TGTGCCAGCAGCCTACAGGGAATCCAGCCCCAGCATTTT.